The T cell receptor (beta chain) described here comes from a study of cytomegalovirus exposure and HLA in healthy donors. Findings of the study overall: As immune exposure information, only CMV serostatus was available.

Germline CDR1 and CDR2: GTSNPN and SVGIG (reference sequence). This CDR3 has 12 residues. Trimming took off 5 bases at V and 0 bases at J, with 7 bases between the two ends. A multiplex PCR was run with 60 Vbeta primers and 13 Jbeta primers. Libraries were prepared by immunoSEQ multiplex PCR; TCRdb keeps only in-frame clonotypes and omits some of them. The sample shows approximately 190,000 clones, roughly 80% of them seen only once. This clone was picked up one time. Its target is not known. Sequencing was done on a sample of PBMCs. The chain is built from TRBV30 and TRBJ1-2; D perhaps matches TRBD1 (5 bases). The clonotype comes from a woman between 18 and 29 years old in good health and CMV-seronegative. CDR3 bases: TGTGCCTGGGACAGAGCTAACTATGGCTACACCTTC. Translation: CAWDRANYGYTF. Supplemented by reference TRBV30 and TRBJ1-2, the full variable domain reads SQTIHQWPATLVQPVGSPLSLECTVEGTSNPNLYWYRQAAGRGLQLLFYSVGIGQISSEVPQNLSASRPQDRQFILSSKKLLLSDSGFYLCAWDRANYGYTFGSGTRLTVV.